These T cell receptor beta chains were read from a single sample in a study of tumor-infiltrating lymphocytes in localized non-small cell lung cancer. Data came from immunoSEQ multiplex PCR; TCRdb stores just in-frame clones and leaves some out. The sample has over 5,500 clones, 74% seen once. Sequencing was carried out using uninvolved lung tissue not adjacent to the tumor. The receptor source for this set is a human donor with non-small cell lung cancer. CDR3s include the opening cysteine and the closing phenylalanine or tryptophan.

>TRBV5-1|TRBJ2-5|14
CASSSGTHEETQYF
>TRBV25-1|TRBJ2-3|16
CASKNSRRKNTDTQYF
>TRBV19|TRBJ1-5|14
CASKERYSNQPQHF
>TRBV7-2|TRBJ2-1|17
CASSPSPGHSSYNEQFF
>TRBV14|TRBJ2-7|11
CASSRAYEQYF
>TRBV4-1|TRBJ2-5|13
CASSQGRLETQYF
>TRBV19|TRBJ1-6|15
CASSPSWGGNSPLHF
>TRBV6-1|TRBJ1-5|12
CASSESLQPQHF
>TRBV7-9|TRBJ1-3|16
CASSGQAFTSGNTIYF
>TRBV29-1|TRBJ2-2|14
CSARQVERTGELFF
>TRBV18|TRBJ2-7|14
CASSLNDRGYEQYF
>TRBV6-5|TRBJ1-2|16
CASSYSIGQVDYGYTF
>TRBV4-2|TRBJ1-2|15
CASSQDRGQKYGYTF
>TRBV30|TRBJ1-6|14
CAWSVTGKSSPLHF
>TRBV7-8|TRBJ2-5|13
CASSLGRLETQYF
>TRBV9|TRBJ2-3|16
CASSVALAEGTDTQYF
>TRBV7-2|TRBJ2-2|16
CASSLQYPRNTGELFF
>TRBV4-3|TRBJ2-7|17
CASSPGLAGEFLYEQYF
>TRBV7-3|TRBJ2-2|13
CASSSPGAGELFF
>TRBV4-3|TRBJ2-3|14
CASSQLAGTDTQYF
>TRBV28|TRBJ2-1|21
CASSPGLPGQGASSSYNEQFF
>TRBV9|TRBJ2-1|15
CASSVSGGTYNEQFF
>TRBV11-1|TRBJ1-1|14
CASSLGSRNTEAFF
>TRBV9|TRBJ1-2|14
CASSVDLQGGGYTF
>TRBV5-1|TRBJ1-1|15
CASSVAGTMNTEAFF
>TRBV30|TRBJ1-5|13
CAWSGTGYQPQHF
>TRBV28|TRBJ2-7|13
CASSSGRTYEQYF
>TRBV5-4|TRBJ1-2|13
CASSSGTSAGYTF
>TRBV11-3|TRBJ2-1|16
CASSTHQGAGSDEQFF
>TRBV7-3|TRBJ2-2|15
CASSFSRVTTGELFF
>TRBV27|TRBJ1-1|14
CASRGTPMNTEAFF
>TRBV30|TRBJ1-2|13
CAWTGDGLHGYTF
>TRBV6-4|TRBJ1-2|17
CASSGVPQPGPPYGYTF
>TRBV5-6|TRBJ1-1|16
CASSLGDPHSGAEAFF
>TRBV6-1|TRBJ1-2|16
CASSESFGQIGYGYTF
>TRBV6-5|TRBJ2-6|15
CASTGTYSGANVLTF
>TRBV10-3|TRBJ2-3|13
CAITGLSTDTQYF
>TRBV4-1|TRBJ1-1|14
CASSQDGRYTEAFF
>TRBV9|TRBJ2-3|13
CASSLTGADTQYF
>TRBV30|TRBJ1-2|14
CAWSGGGINYGYTF
>TRBV7-8|TRBJ1-5|14
CASSLGANWQPQHF
>TRBV29-1|TRBJ2-2|13
CSVQRVGTGELFF